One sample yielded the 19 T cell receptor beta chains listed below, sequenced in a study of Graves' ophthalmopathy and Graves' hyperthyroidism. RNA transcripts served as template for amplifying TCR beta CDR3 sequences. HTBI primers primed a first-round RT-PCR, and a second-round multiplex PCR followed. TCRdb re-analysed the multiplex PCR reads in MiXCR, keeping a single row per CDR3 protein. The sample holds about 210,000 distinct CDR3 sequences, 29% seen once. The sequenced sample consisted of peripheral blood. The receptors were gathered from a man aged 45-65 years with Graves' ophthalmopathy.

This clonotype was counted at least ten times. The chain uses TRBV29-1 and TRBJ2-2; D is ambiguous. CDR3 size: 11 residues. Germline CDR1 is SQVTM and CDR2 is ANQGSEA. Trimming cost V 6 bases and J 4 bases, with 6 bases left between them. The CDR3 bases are TGCAGCGTCTACTCCACCGGGGAGCTGTTTTTT. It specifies CSVYSTGELFF.

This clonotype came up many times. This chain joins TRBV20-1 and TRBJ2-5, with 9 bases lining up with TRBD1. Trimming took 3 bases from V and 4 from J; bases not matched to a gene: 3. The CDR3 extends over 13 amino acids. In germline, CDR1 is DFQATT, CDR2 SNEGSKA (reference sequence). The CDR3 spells CSARGQGPETQYF. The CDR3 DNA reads TGCAGTGCTAGGGGACAGGGTCCAGAGACCCAGTACTTC.

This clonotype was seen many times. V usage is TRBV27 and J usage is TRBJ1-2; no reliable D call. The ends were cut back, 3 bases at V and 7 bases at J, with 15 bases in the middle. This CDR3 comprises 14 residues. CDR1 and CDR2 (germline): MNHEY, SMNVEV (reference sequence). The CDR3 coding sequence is TGTGCCAGCAGTTTGGGAACACCGGCGGGTGGCTACACCTTC. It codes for CASSLGTPAGGYTF.

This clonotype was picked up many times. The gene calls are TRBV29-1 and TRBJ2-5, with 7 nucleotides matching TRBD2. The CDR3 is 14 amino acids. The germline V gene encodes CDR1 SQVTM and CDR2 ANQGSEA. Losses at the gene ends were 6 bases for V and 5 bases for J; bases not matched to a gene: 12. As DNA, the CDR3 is TGCAGCGTGGCACTAGCGTTGACGCGGGAGACCCAGTACTTC. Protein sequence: CSVALALTRETQYF.

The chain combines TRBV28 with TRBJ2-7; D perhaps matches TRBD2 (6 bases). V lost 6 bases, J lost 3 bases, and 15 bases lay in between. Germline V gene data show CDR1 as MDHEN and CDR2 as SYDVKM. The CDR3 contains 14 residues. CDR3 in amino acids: CASRGGGGSYEQYF. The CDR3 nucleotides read TGTGCCAGCAGGGGTGGGGGAGGAAGCTACGAGCAGTACTTC. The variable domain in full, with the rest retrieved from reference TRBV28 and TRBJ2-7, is DVKVTQSSRYLVKRTGEKVFLECVQDMDHENMFWYRQDPGLGLRLIYFSYDVKMKEKGDIPEGYSVSREKKERFSLILESASTNQTSMYLCASRGGGGSYEQYFGPGTRLTVT.

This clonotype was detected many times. DNA for the CDR3: TGTGCCAGCAGCTCCCCCGACAGGGCCACCGGGGAGCTGTTTTTT. This translates into CASSSPDRATGELFF. V gene TRBV28 combines with J gene TRBJ2-2; 7 bases map to TRBD1. V shed 6 bases and J 4 bases; nucleotides not matched to a gene: 8. The germline CDR1 and CDR2 sequences are MDHEN and SYDVKM. The CDR3 runs 15 residues.

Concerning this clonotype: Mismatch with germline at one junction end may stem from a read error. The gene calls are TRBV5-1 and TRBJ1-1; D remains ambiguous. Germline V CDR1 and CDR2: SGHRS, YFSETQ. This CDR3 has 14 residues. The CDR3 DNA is TGCGCCAGCAGCTTGGGAACATCGAACACTGAAGATTTCTTT. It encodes CASSLGTSNTEDFF.

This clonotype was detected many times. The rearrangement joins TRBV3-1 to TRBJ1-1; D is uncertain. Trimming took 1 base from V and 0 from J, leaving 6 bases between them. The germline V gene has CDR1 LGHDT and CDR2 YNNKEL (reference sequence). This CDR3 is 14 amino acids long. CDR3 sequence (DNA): TGTGCCAGCAGCCAAGTGCCCGTGAACACTGAAGCTTTCTTT. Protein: CASSQVPVNTEAFF.

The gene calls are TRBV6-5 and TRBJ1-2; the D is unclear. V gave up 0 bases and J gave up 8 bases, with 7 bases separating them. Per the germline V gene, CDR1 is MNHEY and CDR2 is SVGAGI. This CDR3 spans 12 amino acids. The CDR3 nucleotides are TGTGCCAGCAGTTACTCGATTCAAGGCTACACCTTC. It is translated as CASSYSIQGYTF.

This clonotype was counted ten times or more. CDR3 in DNA: TGCGCCAGCAGCTACTCCGGGACAGGGGTCACTGAAGCTTTCTTT. This encodes CASSYSGTGVTEAFF. The gene calls are TRBV5-1 and TRBJ1-1, with TRBD1 identical over 10 bases. Germline loops: CDR1 SGHRS, CDR2 YFSETQ. With V trimmed by 3 bases and J by 4 bases, 6 bases remained unmatched. This CDR3 is built from 15 residues. Filled out from reference TRBV5-1 and TRBJ1-1, the complete variable domain reads KAGVTQTPRYLIKTRGQQVTLSCSPISGHRSVSWYQQTPGQGLQFLFEYFSETQRNKGNFPGRFSGRQFSNSRSEMNVSTLELGDSALYLCASSYSGTGVTEAFFGQGTRLTVV.

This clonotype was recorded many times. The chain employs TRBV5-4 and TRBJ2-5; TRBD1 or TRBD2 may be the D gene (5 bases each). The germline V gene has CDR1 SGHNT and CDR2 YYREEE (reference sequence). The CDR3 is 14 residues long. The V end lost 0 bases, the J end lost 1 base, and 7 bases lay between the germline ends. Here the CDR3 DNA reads TGTGCCAGCAGCTTGGTAGGGACCCAAGAGACCCAGTACTTC. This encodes CASSLVGTQETQYF.

The CDR3 region has the DNA TGTGCCAGCAGCAAAACGCCCGGACTAGGAGGCTACGAGCAGTACTTC. This codes for CASSKTPGLGGYEQYF. This chain joins TRBV6-2 or TRBV6-3 and TRBJ2-7, with 7 bases identical to TRBD2. The CDR3 extends over 16 amino acids. Germline loops: CDR1 MNHEY, CDR2 SVGEGT. Unmatched junction bases numbered 14, after V lost 6 bases and J lost 3 bases.

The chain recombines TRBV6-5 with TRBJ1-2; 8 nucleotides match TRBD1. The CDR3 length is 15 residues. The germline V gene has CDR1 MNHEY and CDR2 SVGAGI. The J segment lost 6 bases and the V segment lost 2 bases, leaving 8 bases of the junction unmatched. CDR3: CASSYEGRGLNGYTF. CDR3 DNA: TGTGCCAGCAGTTACGAAGGCAGGGGGCTAAATGGCTACACCTTC.

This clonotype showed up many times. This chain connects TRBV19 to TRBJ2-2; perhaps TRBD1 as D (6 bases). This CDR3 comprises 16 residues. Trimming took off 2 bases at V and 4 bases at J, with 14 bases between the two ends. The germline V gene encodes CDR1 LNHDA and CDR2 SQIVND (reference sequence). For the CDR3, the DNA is TGTGCCAGTAGTATAAAACAGGGAGTGGGCACCGGGGAGCTGTTTTTT. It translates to CASSIKQGVGTGELFF.

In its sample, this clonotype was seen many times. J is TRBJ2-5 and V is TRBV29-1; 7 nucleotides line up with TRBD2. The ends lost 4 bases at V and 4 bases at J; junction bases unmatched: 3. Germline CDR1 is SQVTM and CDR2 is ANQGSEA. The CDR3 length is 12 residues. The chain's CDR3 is CSVVAGVETQYF. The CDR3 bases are TGCAGCGTTGTTGCGGGAGTAGAGACCCAGTACTTC.

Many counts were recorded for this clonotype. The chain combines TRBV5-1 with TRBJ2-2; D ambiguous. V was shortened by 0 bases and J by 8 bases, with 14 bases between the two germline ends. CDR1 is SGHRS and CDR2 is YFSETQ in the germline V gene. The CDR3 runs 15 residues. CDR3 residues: CASSLEAGSTGELFF. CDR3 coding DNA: TGCGCCAGCAGCTTGGAGGCAGGTTCAACTGGGGAGCTGTTTTTT.

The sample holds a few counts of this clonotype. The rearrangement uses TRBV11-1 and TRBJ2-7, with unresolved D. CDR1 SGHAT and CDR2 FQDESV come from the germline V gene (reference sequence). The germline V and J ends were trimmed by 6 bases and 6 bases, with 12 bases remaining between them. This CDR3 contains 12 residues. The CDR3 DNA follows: TGTGCCAGCAGTCACCAGTCCCGCGAGCAGTACTTC. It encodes CASSHQSREQYF.

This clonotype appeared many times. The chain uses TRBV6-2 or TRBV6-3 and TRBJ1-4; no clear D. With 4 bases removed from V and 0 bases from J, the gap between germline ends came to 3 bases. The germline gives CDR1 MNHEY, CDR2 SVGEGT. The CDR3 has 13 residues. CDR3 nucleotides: TGTGCCAGCAGTTCCGCAACTAATGAAAAACTGTTTTTT. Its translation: CASSSATNEKLFF.

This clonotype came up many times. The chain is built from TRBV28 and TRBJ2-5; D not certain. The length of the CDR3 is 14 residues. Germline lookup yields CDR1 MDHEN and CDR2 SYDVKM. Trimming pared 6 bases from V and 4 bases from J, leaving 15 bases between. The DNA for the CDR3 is TGTGCCAGCAGATCCGGACCTGGCACAGAGACCCAGTACTTC. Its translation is CASRSGPGTETQYF.